This T cell receptor beta chain was captured in a study of T-cell reconstitution after alpha-beta-depleted transplantation in children. This CDR3 contains 13 residues. V shed 5 bases and J shed 8 bases, with 12 bases lying between them. A library of TCRbeta sequences, prepared with unique molecular identifiers, was generated. A single record per CDR3 protein comes from TCRdb applying MiXCR to the PCR reads. The repertoire holds approximately 520,000 distinct CDR3 sequences, with approximately 29% as singletons. The source is a human donor who donated a stem cell graft to a child with aplastic anemia. V and J are TRBV12-3 or TRBV12-4 and TRBJ1-4; D possibly corresponds to TRBD1 (5 bases). Sample: PBMCs from the stem cell graft donor, taken from the stem cell graft. CDR3 nucleotide sequence: TGTGCCAGCAGTACCAGGGCAGGGGAAAAACTGTTTTTT. Encoded protein: CASSTRAGEKLFF.